These 3 T cell receptor beta chains were sequenced from one sample in a study of tumor and adjacent non-tumor tissue in lung cancer. TCRbeta libraries were built with three rounds of nested PCR, modified from ARM-PCR. Each CDR3 protein is one row after TCRdb ran MiXCR on the multiplex PCR reads. The sample carries some 73,000 distinct CDR3 sequences, 80% to 90% recorded once. No cell sorting was done before RNA was extracted from the tissue. The normal lung tissue was taken more than 3 cm from the tumor edge. Sample: distant non-tumor lung tissue. These receptors were collected from a man aged 60-69 years with non-small cell lung cancer.

The gene calls are TRBV11-1 and TRBJ2-3, with D possibly matching TRBD1 (6 bases). Trimming removed 3 bases at V and 6 bases at J, with 16 bases between. Germline V gene data show CDR1 as SGHAT and CDR2 as FQDESV (reference sequence). The CDR3 runs to 15 residues. As DNA, the CDR3 is TGTGCCAGCAGCTTCGTGATGGGGGCGAGGGATACGCAGTATTTT. Translation: CASSFVMGARDTQYF.

This clonotype was seen at least ten times. The genes are TRBV5-1 and TRBJ2-5, with unresolved D. The CDR3 sequence is 11 residues long. V shed 4 bases and J shed 2 bases, with 3 bases lying between them. Per germline, CDR1 SGHRS and CDR2 YFSETQ. This chain's CDR3 is CASSQQETQYF. In DNA, the CDR3 is TGCGCCAGCAGCCAACAAGAGACCCAGTACTTC.

Details on this clonotype: The conserved final phenylalanine or tryptophan is absent from the CDR3, which likely points to a read error. This sequence joins TRBV11-2 and TRBJ2-6; TRBD2 matches 12 bases. Germline V gene data show CDR1 as SGHAT and CDR2 as FQNNGV. The V segment lost 6 bases and the J segment 2 bases; nucleotides outside the gene matches: 8. CDR3 length: 18 amino acids. The CDR3 sequence: CASSPTSGGAAGANVLTY. CDR3 bases: TGTGCCAGCAGTCCGACTAGCGGGGGAGCCGCTGGGGCCAACGTCCTGACTTAC.